The 22 T cell receptor beta chains listed next were all sequenced from one sample in a study of regulatory T cells in long-lasting Graves disease. Noted time point: newly diagnosed GD, antithyroid drugs for less than 3 months. From PBMCs, RNA was extracted and then used to make the TCR library. According to the study, TCR beta libraries were built with iRepertoire HTBI primers and CDR3-region Arm-PCR. TCRdb redid the calling of the multiplex PCR reads with MiXCR, one entry per CDR3 protein. The sample carries over 450,000 distinct CDR3 sequences, more than 10% recorded once. These records were also assigned to another study, of T cells in Graves' hyperthyroidism and ophthalmopathy.

This specimen was peripheral blood mononuclear cells (PBMCs), taken at new diagnosis, from a patient treated with antithyroid drugs. Every receptor here comes from a woman aged 30 to 39 with Graves disease.

The sample holds a few counts of this clonotype. V is TRBV20-1 and J is TRBJ2-3; 7 nucleotides line up with TRBD2. CDR3 length: 17 residues. CDR1 is DFQATT, CDR2 SNEGSKA, per germline (reference sequence). Trimming removed 4 bases from V and 0 bases from J; junction bases left unmatched: 13. The CDR3 DNA is TGCAGTGCTAAATGGGCGGGAGTCCTCTTGAGCACAGATACGCAGTATTTT. It specifies CSAKWAGVLLSTDTQYF.

This clonotype was seen a handful of times. J is TRBJ1-2 and V is TRBV5-6; D remains unclear. This CDR3 is built from 14 residues. V was trimmed by 4 bases and J by 3 bases, leaving 13 bases between them. CDR1 is SGHDT and CDR2 is YYEEEE in the germline V gene. CDR3 protein: CASSLIRSDYGYTF. As DNA, the CDR3 is TGTGCCAGCAGCCTAATCAGGAGCGACTATGGCTACACCTTC.

This clonotype was counted between two and nine times. The rearrangement joins TRBV9 to TRBJ2-3, with D possibly being TRBD2 (5 bases). Germline V CDR1 and CDR2: SGDLS, YYNGEE. The V and J ends lost 6 bases and 1 base respectively, with 12 bases between them. The CDR3 is 14 amino acids. The CDR3 DNA reads as TGTGCCAGCAAAAGAGGGTTCGGCACAGATACGCAGTATTTT. Translation: CASKRGFGTDTQYF.

Notes on this clonotype: A read error may be the cause here, since a much bigger clone is one base away. The chain couples TRBV29-1 to TRBJ1-4; weak D call: TRBD1 (5 bases). In germline, CDR1 is SQVTM, CDR2 ANQGSEA. The CDR3 loop spans 13 amino acids. The DNA for the CDR3 is TGCAGCGTGGGACTGAGCTTTAATGAAAAACTGCTTTTT. This codes for CSVGLSFNEKLLF.

V gene TRBV6-2 or TRBV6-3 combines with J gene TRBJ1-5; D perhaps matches TRBD1 (5 bases). CDR3 size: 16 residues. Germline-derived CDR1 and CDR2 are MNHEY and SVGEGT. The V end was cut by 2 bases, the J end by 6 bases, with 17 bases between. The CDR3 DNA is TGTGCCAGCAGTTACGGGTTCGCCGGGGGGGGTCAGCCCCAGCATTTT. It yields the protein CASSYGFAGGGQPQHF.

This clonotype has ten or more counts. The V and J genes are TRBV5-1 and TRBJ2-7; 9 nucleotides match TRBD1. J lost 3 bases, V lost 4 bases, and 5 bases had no gene match. The CDR3 is made up of 14 amino acids. The germline V gene has CDR1 SGHRS and CDR2 YFSETQ. The CDR3 DNA is TGCGCCAGCAGCCCGATGGGACAGGGCTACGAGCAGTACTTC. Protein product: CASSPMGQGYEQYF.

In this sample, this clonotype turned up many times. The rearrangement joins TRBV10-1 to TRBJ2-3, with no clear D. The CDR3 totals 14 residues. CDR1 and CDR2 from the germline V gene are WNHNN and SYGVQD (reference sequence). Trimming cost V 3 bases and J 0 bases, with 7 bases left between them. The CDR3, as DNA: TGCGCCAGCAGTGAAGGGTTTAGCACAGATACGCAGTATTTT. Translated: CASSEGFSTDTQYF.

A word on this clonotype: Given a much more abundant clone one base away, this may be a read error. CDR3 amino acids: CAGKSGRNQETQYF. CDR3 in DNA: TGTGCCGGCAAGTCGGGCCGTAACCAAGAGACCCAGTACTTC. The genes are TRBV28 and TRBJ2-5; D not certain. The V gene lost 11 bases and the J gene lost 0 bases, with 16 bases spanning the gap. The CDR3 is 14 amino acids. Germline V gene lookup returns CDR1 MDHEN and CDR2 SYDVKM. The variable domain in full, completed from reference TRBV28 and TRBJ2-5, reads DVKVTQSSRYLVKRTGEKVFLECVQDMDHENMFWYRQDPGLGLRLIYFSYDVKMKEKGDIPEGYSVSREKKERFSLILESASTNQTSMYLCAGKSGRNQETQYFGPGTRLLVL.

This clonotype was observed a handful of times. The chain recombines TRBV27 with TRBJ2-7, with no clear D. CDR1 and CDR2 (germline): MNHEY, SMNVEV (reference sequence). Trimming pared 2 bases from V and 6 bases from J, leaving 14 bases between. The CDR3 totals 14 residues. The CDR3 loop is CASSLRIYGFEQYF. The CDR3 DNA sequence: TGTGCCAGCAGTTTAAGGATCTATGGGTTCGAGCAGTACTTC.

This clonotype was seen only a few times. The genes are TRBV5-1 and TRBJ1-6; TRBD1 matches at 9 bases. The germline gives CDR1 SGHRS, CDR2 YFSETQ. The CDR3 runs 15 residues. Trimming at V came to 0 bases and at J to 10 bases, leaving 5 bases not matched to a gene. CDR3 nucleotide sequence: TGCGCCAGCAGCTTGGACAGGGGGCTCGGGTCACCCCTCCACTTT. Protein sequence: CASSLDRGLGSPLHF.

This clonotype was seen at least ten times. V is TRBV7-9 and J is TRBJ2-5; no definite D call. Trimming removed 1 base at V and 1 base at J, with 7 bases between. The germline gives CDR1 SEHNR, CDR2 FQNEAQ (reference sequence). The CDR3 sequence is 14 residues long. The CDR3: CASSLDGPQETQYF. In nucleotides, the CDR3 is TGTGCCAGCAGCTTAGACGGGCCCCAAGAGACCCAGTACTTC. The full variable domain, completed using reference TRBV7-9 and TRBJ2-5, is DTGVSQNPRHKITKRGQNVTFRCDPISEHNRLYWYRQTLGQGPEFLTYFQNEAQLEKSRLLSDRFSAERPKGSFSTLEIQRTEQGDSAMYLCASSLDGPQETQYFGPGTRLLVL.

As concerns this clonotype: One junction end does not reproduce the germline sequence, and a read error may be involved. The chain couples TRBV12-3 or TRBV12-4 to TRBJ1-1, with D unclear. The CDR3 is made up of 12 amino acids. CDR3 region: CAGSFRITEAFF. CDR3 DNA sequence: TGTGCCGGCAGTTTTAGGATTACTGAAGCTTTCTTT.

This clonotype was detected many times. V usage is TRBV9 and J usage is TRBJ1-4, with D tentatively TRBD1 (5 bases). The V end was cut by 0 bases, the J end by 6 bases, with 12 bases between. CDR3 length: 15 amino acids. Germline loops: CDR1 SGDLS, CDR2 YYNGEE. This chain's CDR3 is CASSVGTRIDEKLFF. The CDR3 DNA reads TGTGCCAGCAGCGTAGGGACAAGAATTGATGAAAAACTGTTTTTT.

This sequence joins TRBV7-9 and TRBJ2-3; D call uncertain. This CDR3 spans 13 amino acids. CDR1 and CDR2 (germline): SEHNR, FQNEAQ (reference sequence). Deletions cut 6 bases from V and 5 bases from J, with 12 bases between. The CDR3 DNA reads TGTGCCAGCAGTCATGGATGGGTAGATACGCAGTATTTT. It encodes CASSHGWVDTQYF.

Turning to this clonotype: Since a much larger clone is just one base distant, this may be a read error. The chain is built from TRBV7-9 and TRBJ2-1; 11 positions agree with TRBD2. The CDR3 has 15 residues. V lost 8 bases to trimming and J lost 7 bases; unmatched junction nucleotides: 10. Germline assignment: CDR1 SEHNR and CDR2 FQNEAQ (reference sequence). DNA of the CDR3: TGTGCCAGCGGCCTGGGACTAGCGGAGTCAAATGAGCAGTTCTTC. Encoded protein: CASGLGLAESNEQFF.

This clonotype was found many times. This chain links TRBV11-2 with TRBJ2-1; D possibly corresponds to TRBD1 (7 bases). CDR3 length: 15 residues. V dropped 5 bases and J dropped 12 bases, with 23 bases sitting between them. The germline CDR1 and CDR2 sequences are SGHAT and FQNNGV. The CDR3 reads CASSLIDAIQGGQFF. CDR3 coding DNA: TGTGCCAGCAGCCTAATAGACGCGATCCAGGGGGGGCAGTTCTTC.

Remarks on this clonotype: Sequence at one end of the junction differs from germline and may be a read error. V gene TRBV5-4 combines with J gene TRBJ2-7; the D gene could be TRBD1 or TRBD2 (5 bases each). The CDR3 is made up of 12 amino acids. Looked up from germline, CDR1 is SGHNT and CDR2 is YYREEE (reference sequence). DNA for the CDR3: TGTGCCAGCAGTTCCAATGGTAGGGACGCCCGCTTC. Protein product: CASSSNGRDARF.

This clonotype was counted only a few times. This chain connects TRBV24-1 to TRBJ1-2; 7 nucleotides align to TRBD1. This CDR3 region has 16 residues. In germline, CDR1 is KGHDR, CDR2 SFDVKD. Germline trimming cut 9 bases from V and 7 bases from J; bases unmatched to any gene: 19. Written as DNA, the CDR3 is TGTGCCACCCTTCTCGACAGGGAAGGGGGATTGGGTGGCTACACCTTC. Protein product: CATLLDREGGLGGYTF.

This clonotype has a count of ten or more. V gene TRBV6-5 combines with J gene TRBJ2-1; D unresolved. Looked up from germline, CDR1 is MNHEY and CDR2 is SVGAGI. Trimming pared 3 bases from V and 5 bases from J, leaving 23 bases between. The CDR3 spans 18 residues. The CDR3 loop reads CASSYKFSGRSQDNEQFF. CDR3 bases: TGTGCCAGCAGTTATAAATTCTCCGGCCGGTCGCAGGACAATGAGCAGTTCTTC.

This clonotype was counted between two and nine times. The DNA for the CDR3 is TGTGCCAGCAGCCGAGCCAGCCTGAGGGGCAATGAGCAGTTCTTC. This sequence encodes CASSRASLRGNEQFF. V and J are TRBV3-1 and TRBJ2-1; perhaps D is TRBD1 or TRBD2 (5 bases each). The V gene lost 4 bases and the J gene lost 6 bases, with 16 bases spanning the gap. The V gene's germline CDR1 is LGHDT and CDR2 YNNKEL (reference sequence). CDR3 length: 15 amino acids.

In its sample, this clonotype was seen many times. The rearrangement uses TRBV15 and TRBJ2-3; D is uncertain. The ends were cut back, 3 bases at V and 2 bases at J, with 15 bases in the middle. Per germline, CDR1 LNHNV and CDR2 YYDKDF (reference sequence). This CDR3 has 16 amino acids. Here the CDR3 DNA reads TGTGCCACCAGCAGTTCCCACGACCCCCCCACAGATACGCAGTATTTT. Residues: CATSSSHDPPTDTQYF.

J is TRBJ2-7 and V is TRBV29-1; the D is unclear. With 4 bases removed from V and 4 bases from J, the gap between germline ends came to 14 bases. The CDR3 is 13 residues long. The germline CDR1 and CDR2 sequences are SQVTM and ANQGSEA. CDR3 loop: CSVALILGYEQYF. CDR3 DNA: TGCAGCGTTGCCCTGATCTTAGGGTACGAGCAGTACTTC.